This TCR beta chain comes out of a study of blood T cell repertoires in COVID-19. Across the study: Donors in the United States, Italy and Spain gave samples during acute or convalescent COVID-19. T cells, B-cell-depleted T cells, or PBMCs provided the cDNA or gDNA that served as material.

Authors' processing steps: Amplification of reference gene primers was used by the study to estimate nucleated cell counts. TCRdb's table, derived via immunoSEQ multiplex PCR, lists solely in-frame clones and lacks some. D and trimming were read from the DNA, whereas the V and J calls and clone size are those reported in that table. The data contain approximately 180,000 clones, over 75% of them singletons. CDR1 and CDR2 (germline): SNHLY, FYNNEI. The CDR3 loop spans 15 amino acids. Losses at the gene ends were 4 bases for V and 5 bases for J; bases not matched to a gene: 8. This TCR was recovered from a human donor with active or convalescent COVID-19. The donor label of this sample is uncertain. The sample comprised peripheral blood. The V gene is TRBV2, the J gene TRBJ2-3; 8 bases fit TRBD2. Here the CDR3 reads CASSGSGRGRDTQYF. CDR3 DNA: TGTGCCAGCAGTGGGAGCGGGAGAGGTAGAGATACGCAGTATTTT.